This record looks at one TCR beta chain sequence and its context. The record originates from a study of T cell repertoires in cytomegalovirus infection. For the study at large: Public TCR beta signature analysis indicated the presence of both CMV infection and matching HLA type.

V trimming: 3 bases; J trimming: 5 bases; junction bases outside the gene matches: 16. The CDR3 is made up of 18 amino acids. The germline CDR1 and CDR2 sequences are MDHEN and SYDVKM. TCRdb re-called the reads through MiXCR, storing one row per CDR3 protein. The data hold fewer than 550,000 distinct CDR3 sequences, with less than 30% observed a single time. Source material: PBMCs. This chain uses TRBV28 with TRBJ2-3, with 8 bases lining up with TRBD1. The TCR comes from a human donor in good health (CMV status not recorded). Some clones in this sample may be carry-over from other donors' samples. The CDR3 sequence: CASSFPEDRVGVEDTQYF. As DNA, the CDR3 is TGTGCCAGCAGTTTTCCGGAGGACAGGGTGGGGGTGGAAGATACGCAGTATTTT.